This TCR beta chain is drawn from a study of OX40 agonist ivuxolimab in advanced cancers. Looking at the study overall: Participants averaged 60 years of age (range roughly 23 to 90) and were around 80% male. Eligibility admitted prior anti-PD-1, anti-PD-L1 or anti-CTLA-4 therapy; about 39% had some.

Sequenced by immunoSEQ multiplex PCR; TCRdb stores in-frame clones only, minus some. The profile shows tens of thousands of clones, around 80% of them singletons. The table lists this clone with a few counts. Autoimmune disease history or systemic immunosuppression barred patients. Germline values: CDR1 MNHEY, CDR2 SMNVEV (reference sequence). The length of the CDR3 is 9 residues. The V end lost 6 bases, the J end lost 10 bases, and 6 bases lay between the germline ends. Sequencing used CD4+ or CD8+ T cells sorted from blood, obtained in a trial of the OX40 agonist ivuxolimab. The V gene is TRBV27, the J gene TRBJ2-5; D call uncertain. This receptor was identified in an adult with an advanced solid tumor such as melanoma, head and neck, liver or kidney cancer. The DNA of the CDR3 is TGTGCCAGCAGGACGGTCCAGTACTTC. Amino acids: CASRTVQYF.